Here is one T cell receptor beta chain with its context. Its antigen is unknown. A second PCR, run for roughly 7 to 12 cycles, used a sample-barcoded 5' primer plus a J-beta primer mix. One entry per CDR3 protein results from TCRdb running MiXCR on the 5' RACE reads. The table shows 1.5 million to 2 million distinct CDR3 sequences, with roughly 49% occurring only once. The record originates from a study of blood T cells in healthy people across ages. Study conclusions and caveats: Shifts in expanded clonotypes may have been confounded by donor CMV status, which was unknown.

Peripheral blood, around 10 milliliters per donor, was collected. The CDR3 has 13 residues. Trimming took off 2 bases at V and 10 bases at J, with 10 bases between the two ends. Germline loops: CDR1 SGHKS, CDR2 YYEKEE (reference sequence). The sequence derives from a woman in her thirties or forties in good health. The J gene is TRBJ1-6, the V gene TRBV5-5; unclear D gene. The sequencing input was blood. Here the CDR3 reads CASSLVPESPLHF. The DNA of the CDR3 is TGTGCCAGCAGCTTAGTTCCCGAATCACCCCTCCACTTT.